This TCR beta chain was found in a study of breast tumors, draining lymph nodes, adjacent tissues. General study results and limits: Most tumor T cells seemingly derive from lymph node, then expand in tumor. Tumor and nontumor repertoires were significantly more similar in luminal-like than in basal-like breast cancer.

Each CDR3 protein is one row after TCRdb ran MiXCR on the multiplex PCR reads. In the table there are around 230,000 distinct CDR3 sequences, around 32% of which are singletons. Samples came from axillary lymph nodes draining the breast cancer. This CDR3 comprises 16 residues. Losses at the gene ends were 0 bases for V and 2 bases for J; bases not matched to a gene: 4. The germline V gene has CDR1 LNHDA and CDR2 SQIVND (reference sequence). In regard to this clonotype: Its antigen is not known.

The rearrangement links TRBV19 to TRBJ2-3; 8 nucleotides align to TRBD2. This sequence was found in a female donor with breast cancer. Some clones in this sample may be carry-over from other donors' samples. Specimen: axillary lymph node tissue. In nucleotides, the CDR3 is TGTGCCAGTAGTATAGACAGCGGGAGAATCACAGATACGCAGTATTTT. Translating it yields CASSIDSGRITDTQYF.